The 8 T cell receptor beta chains below come from one sample, sequenced in a study of T cell responses to AZD1222 COVID-19 vaccine. Clones were read by immunoSEQ multiplex PCR, and TCRdb kept only the in-frame ones, dropping some. Among about 110,000 clones, 70% to 85% were seen once, and the ten largest hold less than 8%. This material consisted of peripheral blood, taken on day 0 of AZD1222 vaccination. The receptors were sampled from an adult in good health.

The chain couples TRBV24-1 to TRBJ1-2; 12 positions agree with TRBD1. Germline lookup yields CDR1 KGHDR and CDR2 SFDVKD. The CDR3 has 19 amino acids. The V segment lost 4 bases and the J segment 6 bases; nucleotides outside the gene matches: 17. The DNA of the CDR3 is TGTGCCACCAGTGACCACCCTAGGGGACAGGGGGCGCATCAGCATGGCTACACCTTC. It codes for CATSDHPRGQGAHQHGYTF.

This clone came up many times. The chain combines TRBV28 with TRBJ2-6; no clear D. The V end was cut by 3 bases, the J end by 0 bases, with 9 bases between. The CDR3 runs to 16 residues. The germline gives CDR1 MDHEN, CDR2 SYDVKM. DNA for the CDR3: TGTGCCAGCAGTTTCCTCTGGGGCTCTGGGGCCAACGTCCTGACTTTC. Protein product: CASSFLWGSGANVLTF.

The sample holds one count of this clone. J is TRBJ2-7 and V is TRBV7-9, with a possible D match to TRBD1 (5 bases). Trimming left V 3 bases short and J 4 bases short, with 22 bases between. There are 17 residues in the CDR3. CDR1 is SEHNR and CDR2 is FQNEAQ in the germline V gene (reference sequence). The CDR3 sequence: CASSLPKTDSQQYEQYF. The CDR3 DNA reads as TGTGCCAGCAGCTTGCCCAAGACAGACTCACAACAATACGAGCAGTACTTC.

The chain couples TRBV10-3 to TRBJ1-6; 7 bases are a match to TRBD1. Looked up from germline, CDR1 is ENHRY and CDR2 is SYGVKD. The CDR3 loop spans 13 amino acids. Trimming at V came to 6 bases and at J to 8 bases, leaving 4 bases not matched to a gene. CDR3 DNA: TGTGCCATCAGACAGGGGCGCGATTCACCCCTCCACTTT. This gives the protein CAIRQGRDSPLHF.

This chain links TRBV5-1 with TRBJ2-7; 9 bases align to TRBD1. This CDR3 is 15 amino acids long. Germline CDR1 SGHRS, CDR2 YFSETQ. V lost 3 bases to trimming and J lost 5 bases; unmatched junction nucleotides: 9. CDR3 DNA: TGCGCCAGCAGCTCCCGACAGGGGGGTATACACGAGCAGTACTTC. Its protein product is CASSSRQGGIHEQYF. The full variable domain, in which reference TRBV5-1 and TRBJ2-7 provide the parts outside the CDR3, is KAGVTQTPRYLIKTRGQQVTLSCSPISGHRSVSWYQQTPGQGLQFLFEYFSETQRNKGNFPGRFSGRQFSNSRSEMNVSTLELGDSALYLCASSSRQGGIHEQYFGPGTRLTVT.

This chain uses TRBV19 with TRBJ1-3; D might be TRBD1 (5 bases). CDR3 length: 15 residues. V lost 4 bases and J lost 4, with 14 bases in between. CDR1 and CDR2 (germline): LNHDA, SQIVND (reference sequence). CDR3 residues: CASSKAGAGGNTIYF. As DNA, the CDR3 is TGTGCCAGTAGTAAGGCTGGTGCAGGGGGAAACACCATATATTTT.

Here the CDR3 reads CASSQYVGYGYTF. For the CDR3, the DNA is TGTGCCAGCAGCCAGTACGTGGGGTATGGCTACACCTTC. This sequence joins TRBV3-1 (or the pseudogene TRBV3-2) and TRBJ1-2, with D hard to call. The CDR3 is 13 residues long. Trimming took off 3 bases at V and 5 bases at J, with 10 bases between the two ends. The germline V gene has CDR1 LGHDT and CDR2 YNNKEL (reference sequence).

The chain has TRBV4-3 and TRBJ1-6; 9 positions agree with TRBD1. V lost 1 base, J lost 12 bases, and 10 bases stayed unmatched. CDR3 length equals 16 residues. The germline gives CDR1 LGHNA, CDR2 YSLEER. CDR3 sequence (DNA): TGCGCCAGCAGCCAAGTTGTTGGGACAGGGTCTGGACCCCTCCACTTT. Protein product: CASSQVVGTGSGPLHF.